One and the same sample provided the 2 T cell receptor beta chains below, sequenced in a study of T cell responses to AZD1222 COVID-19 vaccine. The repertoire was sequenced with immunoSEQ multiplex PCR; TCRdb's copy has only in-frame clones and lacks some. The data show some 140,000 clones, approximately 90% seen once. This specimen was peripheral blood, taken on day 0 of AZD1222 vaccination. The receptors come from an adult in good health.

The table lists this clone with a count of one. At one of its ends the junction is not consistent with the germline gene, which may arise from a read error. V and J are TRBV2 and TRBJ2-7; a weak D match, TRBD1 (6 bases). The CDR3 length is 13 residues. Germline assignment: CDR1 SNHLY and CDR2 FYNNEI. CDR3 loop: CASSFDRTTTRDF. The CDR3 region has the DNA TGTGCCAGCAGCTTTGACAGGACCACTACGCGGGACTTC.

The chain recombines TRBV12-5 with TRBJ2-3; tentative D call: TRBD2 (5 bases). The germline V gene encodes CDR1 LGHNT and CDR2 FRNRAP. This CDR3 spans 13 amino acids. V was pared by 7 bases and J by 5 bases, with 13 bases between. The CDR3 loop reads CASAQTRGDTQYF. In DNA, the CDR3 is TGTGCTAGTGCTCAGACTCGGGGAGATACGCAGTATTTT.